The TCR beta chain described here comes from a study of regulatory T cells in long-lasting Graves disease. Described time point: newly diagnosed GD, antithyroid drugs for less than 3 months. PBMC RNA was the source of the TCR library. CDR3-region Arm-PCR and iRepertoire HTBI primers produced the TCR beta libraries. MiXCR was run by TCRdb on the multiplex PCR reads, yielding one entry per CDR3 protein. The sample shows about 400,000 distinct CDR3 sequences, about 15% of them seen only once. Turning to this clonotype: A read error may produce the germline difference seen at one junction end.

These data also formed part of another study, on T cells in Graves' hyperthyroidism and ophthalmopathy. That source reports: First-round RT-PCR targeting the TCR CDR3 was performed with the HTBI primer set.

Sequencing was performed on peripheral blood mononuclear cells (PBMCs), taken at new diagnosis, from a patient treated with antithyroid drugs. The sequence was collected from a woman aged 40-49 years with Graves disease.

CDR3 DNA sequence: TGTGCCGGCAGTTTTCACCCAGGGGATCAGCCCCAGCATTTT. Amino acid sequence: CAGSFHPGDQPQHF. This sequence joins TRBV12-3 or TRBV12-4 and TRBJ1-5; D may be TRBD1 (6 bases). This CDR3 has 14 residues.